This record concerns one TCR beta chain sequence. It lacks a known antigen. No qualities accompany the bases; no much larger clone lies one base away. TCR beta CDR3 regions were amplified by multiplex PCR with the immunoSEQ immune profiling system according to the manufacturer's instructions. Sequencing was performed on an Illumina NextSeq system. In the source study's methods: Sequence data were processed on the immunoSEQ Analyzer platform, and clonality was calculated as the square root of Simpson's index of productive rearrangements. V and J usage similarity was measured by Jensen-Shannon distance, and CDR3 generation probabilities were computed with OLGA. Shared CDR3 sequences were searched against the immuneACCESS database (August 2020) and VDJdb (December 2020). The immuneACCESS repertoire file appears here via TCRdb, limited to in-frame rearrangements. These files lack a portion of the clones; in checked studies, under half of the deficit traces to unresolved V genes, and the cause of the others is not known. V and J calls and clone size are given by that table; D and trimming were obtained from the DNA. The sample includes 30,000 to 35,000 clones, with about 92% observed a single time. The top ten clones comprise 0.85% to 1% of the sample.

The data were obtained in a study of monozygotic twins with cystic fibrosis (dated by TCRdb to 2020 to 2022). Regarding the study in general: About 3 micrograms of fragmented DNA went through around 15 PCR cycles to produce barcoded libraries. Made up mostly of children and adolescents, the cohort included ten female and six male twin pairs ranging in age from about 2.0 to 36.4 years, with a median of about 9.1 years. To assess genetic influence on V and J gene usage, the study compared TCR beta repertoires within and across 16 monozygotic twin pairs with cystic fibrosis. Twins were ranked among 800 to 1,100 cohort participants for weight-for-height and FEVPerc (FEV1 disease centile) at the day of blood sampling. Data for three of the twin pairs had already been reported earlier in a different context. Summary of the overall study and its limitations: The cohort was small, and the number of shared CDR3s showed no association with age, concordance or disease severity. Monozygotic CF twin pairs shared significantly more nucleotide-identical clonotypes within each pair than unrelated CF individuals shared with one another (P = 0.000026, Mann-Whitney). Simpson clonality was generally low (median around 0.01), which suggests a naive-dominated repertoire, and clonality was higher in the most severely affected patients. V gene usage was most similar to the co-twin for 13 of 16 pairs, and J usage for 8 of 16 pairs, suggesting genetic constraints.

From cysteine to phenylalanine, the CDR3 is 15 amino acids long. The read is trimmed to its CDR3 DNA, 45 bases read in frame from base 1. At the junction V is shortened by 2 bases and J by 2 bases, with 11 bases in between. The germline V gene encodes CDR1 MGHDK and CDR2 SYGVNS. The twin pairs came from the European Cystic Fibrosis Twin and Sibling Study Cohort, which recruited patients from 150 or so CF clinics across 14 European countries. Zygosity and CFTR genotype were confirmed in-house, and zygosity was tested by multiplex PCR of nine short tandem repeat loci. Peripheral blood was sampled from each twin, and clinical parameters were recorded on the day of blood sampling. Genomic DNA was isolated from peripheral blood cells with phenol/chloroform and kept in TE buffer at 4 degrees C.

The sample comprised blood. The receptor's source is a girl aged 2 to 9 with cystic fibrosis. The chain is assembled from TRBV25-1 and TRBJ2-3; D gene: possibly TRBD1, on 5 matching bases. The nucleotides read TGTGCCAGCAGTGAAGGGCAGGGAATCACAGATACGCAGTATTTT. It translates as CASSEGQGITDTQYF.